This TCR beta chain stems from a study of regulatory T cells in long-lasting Graves disease. Study conclusions and caveats: New patients shared about a thousand public clonotypes, fewer than the approximately 3,000 shared by persistent patients. Persistent disease preferred TRBV28, TRBJ1-2 and TRBJ2-5.

The CDR3 loop spans 16 amino acids. J was trimmed by 3 bases and V by 3 bases; bases with no gene match: 10. CDR1 and CDR2 (germline): SEHNR, FQNEAQ (reference sequence). Time point described: persistent/refractory GD, antithyroid drugs over 5 years with positive TRAb. The TCR library used RNA extracted from PBMCs. Clinicians diagnosed Graves' disease using American Thyroid Association guidelines. Construction of the TCR beta libraries employed iRepertoire HTBI primers in conjunction with Arm-PCR of CDR3 regions. One entry per CDR3 protein, called by TCRdb with MiXCR from the multiplex PCR reads. Counted here are fewer than 450,000 distinct CDR3 sequences, around 22% occurring once; the ten biggest clones make up roughly 30%. Concerning this clonotype itself: The antigen is not known.

The chain combines TRBV7-9 with TRBJ2-7, with 8 bases that match TRBD1. This receptor was obtained from a female donor with Graves disease. Source: peripheral blood mononuclear cells (PBMCs), taken when the disease was refractory, from a patient treated with antithyroid drugs. The CDR3: CASSFSGQGGLYEQYF. For the CDR3, the DNA is TGTGCCAGCAGCTTTTCCGGACAGGGAGGACTCTACGAGCAGTACTTC.